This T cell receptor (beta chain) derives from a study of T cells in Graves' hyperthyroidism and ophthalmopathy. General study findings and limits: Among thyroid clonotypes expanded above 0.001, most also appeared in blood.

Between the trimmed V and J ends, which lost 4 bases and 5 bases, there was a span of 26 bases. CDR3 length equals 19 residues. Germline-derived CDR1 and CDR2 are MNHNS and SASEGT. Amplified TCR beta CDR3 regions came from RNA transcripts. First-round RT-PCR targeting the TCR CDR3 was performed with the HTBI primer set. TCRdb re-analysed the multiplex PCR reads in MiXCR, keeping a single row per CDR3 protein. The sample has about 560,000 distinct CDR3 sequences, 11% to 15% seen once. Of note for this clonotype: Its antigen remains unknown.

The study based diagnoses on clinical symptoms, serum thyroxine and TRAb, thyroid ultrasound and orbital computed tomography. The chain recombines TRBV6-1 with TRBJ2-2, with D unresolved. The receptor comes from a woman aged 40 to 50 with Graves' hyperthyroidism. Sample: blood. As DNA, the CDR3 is TGTGCCAGCAGTGCGCAATCCCCTAAAGGGCCGACTGAGACCGGGGAGCTGTTTTTT. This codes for CASSAQSPKGPTETGELFF.